This T cell receptor beta chain was identified during a study of blood T cell repertoires in COVID-19. Whole-study context: T cells, B-cell-depleted T cells, or PBMCs supplied cDNA or gDNA.

This clone has only a few counts. The CDR3 consists of 13 residues. The germline gives CDR1 LGHNA, CDR2 YSLEER. V dropped 4 bases and J dropped 6 bases, with 11 bases sitting between them. Assay used: immunoSEQ multiplex PCR; TCRdb lists only in-frame clones, some missing. Of 270,000 or so clones listed, roughly four fifths are singletons. V and J are TRBV4-3 and TRBJ2-3, with D tentatively TRBD1 (6 bases). This TCR was recovered from a woman in her forties or fifties who had recovered from COVID-19. The sample consisted of peripheral blood. The CDR3 loop is CASSLSGADTQYF. Written as DNA, the CDR3 is TGCGCCAGCAGCCTATCAGGGGCGGATACGCAGTATTTT.